The rows below give T cell receptor beta chains drawn from one sample of a study of CD8 T cells in Susac syndrome. TCRdb ran MiXCR on the immunoSEQ multiplex PCR reads and lists one entry per CDR3 protein. The table records 69,000 or so distinct CDR3 sequences, 95% of them present only once. Input material: CD8+ T cells from PBMCs. Receptors originate from a human donor in good health. The CDR3 runs from the conserved cysteine through the conserved F or W. The D gene is left open where the match is weak. A clone size is listed for some rows: how often the clone was seen (once, few, many), or a class if it is expanded.

>TRBV7-9|TRBJ1-3|-|-
TGTGCCAGCAGCTCCCGGTCTGACGGAAACACCATATATTTT
CASSSRSDGNTIYF
>TRBV4-1|TRBJ2-7|-|TRBD1
TGCGCCAGCAGCTCACTAACCTCGGGACAGGGAGTACCTCAATTCTTC
CASSSLTSGQGVPQFF
>TRBV7-3|TRBJ2-1|-|TRBD1
TGTGCCAGCAGCAGGGACAGGGGAGCTTACAATGAGCAGTTCTTC
CASSRDRGAYNEQFF
>TRBV4-1|TRBJ1-5|-|-
TGCGCCAGCAGCCAAACGTCGTTGTTGTTGCAGCCCCAGCATTTT
CASSQTSLLLQPQHF
>TRBV2|TRBJ1-5|-|TRBD1
TGTGCCAGCAGGCGACTGCCTACGGGACAGCTAAATCAGCCCCAGCATTTT
CASRRLPTGQLNQPQHF
>TRBV9|TRBJ1-4|-|-
TGTGCCAGCACCAGAGGTCAAACTAATGAAAAACTGTTTTTT
CASTRGQTNEKLFF
>TRBV2|TRBJ1-1|-|-
TGTGCCAGCAGTGAAAGGTGGGGGACTGAAGCTTTCTTT
CASSERWGTEAFF
>TRBV29-1|TRBJ1-1|-|-
TGCAGCGTTGAAGATCAGGGGTTAGCTTTCTTT
CSVEDQGLAFF
>TRBV4-3|TRBJ2-4|once|-
TGCGCCAGCAGCCAAGATTTCACCCTAGCCAAAAACATTCAGTACTTC
CASSQDFTLAKNIQYF
>TRBV7-8|TRBJ2-2|-|TRBD1
TGTGCCAGCAGCTTAGTATCCCCAGGGGGTGCCGGGGAGCTGTTTTTT
CASSLVSPGGAGELFF